This T cell receptor beta chain was identified in a study of OX40 agonist ivuxolimab in advanced cancers. Looking at the study overall: At approximately 80% male, the cohort had a mean age of 60 years, ranging from about 20 to 79. Past anti-PD-1, anti-PD-L1 or anti-CTLA-4 therapy was accepted, and roughly 40% had received some.

The table came from immunoSEQ multiplex PCR; TCRdb's copy has only in-frame clones and leaves some out. The data show 30,000 to 40,000 clones, about 92% seen once. Germline-derived CDR1 and CDR2 are MDHEN and SYDVKM. V was cut by 7 bases and J by 3 bases, with 16 bases left in between. CDR3 length: 14 residues. The starting material was CD4+ or CD8+ T cells sorted from blood, obtained in a trial of the OX40 agonist ivuxolimab. The V call is TRBV28, the J call TRBJ2-7, with a possible D match to TRBD2 (6 bases). This clonotype was sampled from an adult with an advanced solid tumor such as melanoma, head and neck, liver or kidney cancer. The CDR3 DNA reads TGTGCCAGCATCACTGGGACTGGAGACTACGAGCAGTACTTC. This encodes CASITGTGDYEQYF.